These 3 T cell receptor beta chains were all obtained from the same sample, sequenced in a study of CD8 T cells in Susac syndrome (dated by TCRdb to about 2019). Libraries came from the immunoSEQ multiplex PCR assay. RNA was extracted with the RNeasy kit and about 0.5 to 1 ug was reverse transcribed using random hexamers. In TCRdb, the public reads were trimmed at Q25 with fastp and aligned with MiXCR, with productive beta chains retained. CDR3 protein sequences are deduplicated, and each keeps its most common genes and DNA. The sample table records 150,000 to 200,000 distinct CDR3 sequences; 90% to 95% of these occur just once. Roughly 0.11% of the sample belongs to the ten largest clones. The sequencing input was CD4+ T cells from PBMCs. The receptors shown here come from a human donor with Susac syndrome.

V is TRBV7-9 and J is TRBJ1-2; no clear D. The CDR3 is 14 residues long. Germline V lookup: CDR1 SEHNR, CDR2 FQNEAQ (reference sequence). Deletions cut 6 bases from V and 6 bases from J, with 17 bases between. CDR3 bases: TGTGCCAGCAGTTTATATTCGGGATACAATGGCTACACCTTC. Translating it yields CASSLYSGYNGYTF.

This clonotype showed up just once. V gene TRBV2 combines with J gene TRBJ2-1, with TRBD2 identical over 9 bases. From germline, CDR1 is SNHLY and CDR2 FYNNEI. The CDR3 is 12 amino acids. V gave up 10 bases and J gave up 4 bases; unmatched junction bases: 2. In DNA, the CDR3 is TGTGCCACCAGCGGGGGGTACAATGAGCAGTTCTTC. Encoded protein: CATSGGYNEQFF.

The chain carries TRBV29-1 and TRBJ2-1, with TRBD1 matching 11 bases. The CDR3 loop spans 14 amino acids. CDR1 SQVTM and CDR2 ANQGSEA come from the germline V gene. V shed 6 bases, J shed 8 bases, and the junction held 9 bases outside the gene matches. Here the CDR3 DNA reads TGCAGCGTCGACCGGACAGGGGGCTCCGATGAGCAGTTCTTC. Translation: CSVDRTGGSDEQFF.